The clone carrying this T cell receptor beta chain was found a few times. Its specificity is unknown. Sequencing ends 3 residues short of the CDR3 end; the germline J gene provides the rest. This record belongs to a study of T cell clonality in common variable immunodeficiency. Overall study findings and caveats: Repertoire-complication correlations in CVID were limited by patient heterogeneity. In common variable immunodeficiency, TCR beta chains reportedly carried fewer deletions and N-nucleotide insertions.

Libraries were prepared by immunoSEQ multiplex PCR; TCRdb keeps only in-frame clonotypes and omits some of them. The repertoire consists of 30,000 to 40,000 clones, none detected only once. Germline V CDR1 and CDR2: LNHDA, SQIVND (reference sequence). The CDR3 is made up of 14 amino acids. Deletions cut 7 bases from V and 8 bases from J, with 18 bases between. V and J are TRBV19 and TRBJ1-5; D may be TRBD1 (5 bases). The sample taken for sequencing was peripheral blood mononuclear cells. The receptor comes from a human donor with common variable immunodeficiency. The CDR3 DNA, read in part, is TGTGCCAGTAACGGGGGTGGTGGCAAGAAGCCC. This gives the protein CASNGGGGKKP. The CDR3 in full is CASNGGGGKKPQHF. The whole variable domain, filled in from reference TRBV19 and TRBJ1-5, reads DGGITQSPKYLFRKEGQNVTLSCEQNLNHDAMYWYRQDPGQGLRLIYYSQIVNDFQKGDIAEGYSVSREKKESFPLTVTSAQKNPTAFYLCASNGGGGKKPQHFGDGTRLSIL.